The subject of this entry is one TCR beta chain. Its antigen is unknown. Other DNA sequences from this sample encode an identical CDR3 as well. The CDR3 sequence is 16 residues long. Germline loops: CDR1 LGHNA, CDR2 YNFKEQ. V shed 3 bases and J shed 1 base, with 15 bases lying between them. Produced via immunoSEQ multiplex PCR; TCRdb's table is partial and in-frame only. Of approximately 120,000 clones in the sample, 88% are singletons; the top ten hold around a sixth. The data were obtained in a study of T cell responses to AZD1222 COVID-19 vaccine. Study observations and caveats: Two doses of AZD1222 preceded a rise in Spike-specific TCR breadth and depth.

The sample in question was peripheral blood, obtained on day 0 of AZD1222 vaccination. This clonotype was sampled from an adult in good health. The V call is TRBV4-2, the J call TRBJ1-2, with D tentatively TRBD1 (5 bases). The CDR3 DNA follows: TGTGCCAGCAGCCAGACCCCAGGGCAGGGTAACTATGGCTACACCTTC. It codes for CASSQTPGQGNYGYTF.